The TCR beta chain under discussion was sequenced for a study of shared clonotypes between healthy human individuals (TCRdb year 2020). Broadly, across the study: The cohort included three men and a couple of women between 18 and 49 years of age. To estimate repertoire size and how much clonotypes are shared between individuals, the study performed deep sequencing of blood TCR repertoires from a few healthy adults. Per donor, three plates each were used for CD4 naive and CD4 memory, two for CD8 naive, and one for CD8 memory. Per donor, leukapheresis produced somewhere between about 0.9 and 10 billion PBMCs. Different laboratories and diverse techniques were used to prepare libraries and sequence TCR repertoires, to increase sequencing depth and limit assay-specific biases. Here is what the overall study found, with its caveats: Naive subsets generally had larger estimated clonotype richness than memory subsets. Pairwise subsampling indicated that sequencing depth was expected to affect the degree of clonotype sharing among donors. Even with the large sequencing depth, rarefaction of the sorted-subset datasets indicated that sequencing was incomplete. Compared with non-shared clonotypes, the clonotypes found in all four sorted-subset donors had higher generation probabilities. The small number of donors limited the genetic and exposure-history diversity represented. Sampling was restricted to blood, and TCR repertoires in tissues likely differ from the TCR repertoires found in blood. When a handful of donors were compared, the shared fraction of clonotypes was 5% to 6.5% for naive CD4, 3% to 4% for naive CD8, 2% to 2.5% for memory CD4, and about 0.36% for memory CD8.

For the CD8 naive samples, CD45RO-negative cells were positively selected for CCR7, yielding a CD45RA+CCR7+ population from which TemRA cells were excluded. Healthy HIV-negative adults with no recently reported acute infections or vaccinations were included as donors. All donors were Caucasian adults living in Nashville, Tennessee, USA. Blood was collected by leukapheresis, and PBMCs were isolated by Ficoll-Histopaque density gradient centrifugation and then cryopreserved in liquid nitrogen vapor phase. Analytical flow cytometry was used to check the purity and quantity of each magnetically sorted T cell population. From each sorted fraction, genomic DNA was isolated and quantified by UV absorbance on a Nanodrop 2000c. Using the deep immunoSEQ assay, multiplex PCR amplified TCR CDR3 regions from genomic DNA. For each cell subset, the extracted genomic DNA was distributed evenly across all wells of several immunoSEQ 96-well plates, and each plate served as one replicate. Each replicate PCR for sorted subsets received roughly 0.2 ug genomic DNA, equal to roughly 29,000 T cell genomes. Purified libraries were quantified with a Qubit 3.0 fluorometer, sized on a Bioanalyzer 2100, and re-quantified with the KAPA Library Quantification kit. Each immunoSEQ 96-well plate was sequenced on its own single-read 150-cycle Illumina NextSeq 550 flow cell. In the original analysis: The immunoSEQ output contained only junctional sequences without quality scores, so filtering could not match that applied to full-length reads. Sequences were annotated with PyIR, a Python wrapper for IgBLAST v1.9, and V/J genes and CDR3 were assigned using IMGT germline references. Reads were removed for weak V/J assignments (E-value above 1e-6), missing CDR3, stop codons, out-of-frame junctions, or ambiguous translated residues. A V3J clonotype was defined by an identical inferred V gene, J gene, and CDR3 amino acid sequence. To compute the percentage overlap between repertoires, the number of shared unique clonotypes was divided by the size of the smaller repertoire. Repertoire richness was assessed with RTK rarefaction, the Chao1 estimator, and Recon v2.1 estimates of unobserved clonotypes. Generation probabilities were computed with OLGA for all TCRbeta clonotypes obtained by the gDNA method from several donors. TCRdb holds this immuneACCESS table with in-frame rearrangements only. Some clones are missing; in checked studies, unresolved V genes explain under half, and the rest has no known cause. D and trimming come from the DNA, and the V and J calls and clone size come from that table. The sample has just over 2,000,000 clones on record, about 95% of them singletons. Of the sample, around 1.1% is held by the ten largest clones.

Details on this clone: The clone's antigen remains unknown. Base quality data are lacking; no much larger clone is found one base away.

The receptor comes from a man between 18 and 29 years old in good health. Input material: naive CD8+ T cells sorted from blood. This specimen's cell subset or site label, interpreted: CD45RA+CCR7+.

In nucleotide form, the sequence is TGTGCCAGCAGCTTTGAGAGCCAAGAGACCCAGTACTTC. It is translated as CASSFESQETQYF. The chain is assembled from TRBV7-9 and TRBJ2-5; the D gene remains uncertain. The cysteine opens and the phenylalanine closes a CDR3 of 13 amino acids. Only CDR3 DNA is held: 39 bases, read in frame from base 1. V sheds 3 bases and J sheds 1 base, leaving 6 bases between their ends. Reading the germline V gene (reference sequence) gives CDR1 SEHNR and CDR2 FQNEAQ. The reference TRBV7-9 and TRBJ2-5 proteins fill in what lies around the CDR3, so the full variable domain reads DTGVSQNPRHKITKRGQNVTFRCDPISEHNRLYWYRQTLGQGPEFLTYFQNEAQLEKSRLLSDRFSAERPKGSFSTLEIQRTEQGDSAMYLCASSFESQETQYFGPGTRLLVL.